This TCR beta chain was captured in a study of blood T cell repertoires in COVID-19. The overall study: The United States, Italy and Spain were the sources of the acute and convalescent COVID-19 samples.

TCRdb keeps only in-frame clones here, not all; method: immunoSEQ multiplex PCR. The sample records some 200,000 clones, 75% to 80% being singletons. The sequenced material came from peripheral blood. The TCR comes from a woman between 45 and 60 years old with active or convalescent COVID-19.

CDR3 in DNA: TGTGCCAGCATTTCCGGCGGGCCGGCTGGAAACACCATATATTTT. Its translation is CASISGGPAGNTIYF. V usage is TRBV28 and J usage is TRBJ1-3; D gene ambiguous. The germline V gene encodes CDR1 MDHEN and CDR2 SYDVKM. V was shortened by 7 bases and J by 2 bases, with 15 bases between the two germline ends. The CDR3 sequence is 15 residues long.